This TCR beta chain was documented in a study of CD8+ T cells in alopecia areata. The overall study: For treated patients, severity scores reflected the percentage of scalp area affected. Study findings and constraints: Clarity of TCR sharing across patients fell short of that in mice, possibly HLA-related.

Trimming took off 5 bases at V and 2 bases at J, with 11 bases between the two ends. CDR1 is MGHDK, CDR2 SYGVNS, per germline. This CDR3 comprises 14 residues. In this sample, this clone turned up a few times. Antigen: not known. Extracted from the samples, RNA was reverse transcribed into cDNA to serve as the sequencing template. Data came from immunoSEQ multiplex PCR; TCRdb stores just in-frame clones and leaves some out. Here the sample spans hundreds of thousands of clones, roughly 63% being singletons. Treatment indicated: oral pan-JAK inhibitor, 5-10 mg twice daily. Patients with alopecia areata provided lesional scalp punch biopsies as well as peripheral blood.

The sample here was CD4+ T cells sorted from blood, taken at roughly week 53, from a patient treated with tofacitinib. The chain has TRBV25-1 and TRBJ2-3; no reliable D call. The clonotype was recovered from a human donor with alopecia areata. The CDR3 protein is CASSFTSNTDTQYF. The CDR3 nucleotides are TGTGCCAGCAGTTTTACTTCTAACACAGATACGCAGTATTTT.